The TCR beta chain described here comes from a study of tumor-infiltrating lymphocytes in oesophageal squamous cell carcinoma. TCRdb used MiXCR to reprocess the PCR reads, holding one entry per CDR3 protein. The sample holds approximately 17,000 distinct CDR3 sequences, about 40% seen once. Input material: blood. The sequence came from a female donor with esophageal squamous cell carcinoma.

The CDR3 loop is CASSPSRPGQPNTGELFF. In DNA, the CDR3 is TGTGCCAGCAGTCCTTCCCGACCGGGACAACCGAACACCGGGGAGCTGTTTTTT. The chain combines TRBV12-3 or TRBV12-4 with TRBJ2-3, with a weak D call TRBD1 (6 bases). The J call may be mistaken, given a closer DNA end match to TRBJ2-2. CDR3 size: 18 residues.